The rows below give T cell receptor beta chains drawn from one sample of a study of response to subunit inactivated influenza vaccine. Each CDR3 protein is one row after TCRdb ran MiXCR on the RT-PCR reads. The sample shows over 750,000 distinct CDR3 sequences, 21% of them seen only once. The sample here was PBMCs from blood, taken 4 to 6 days after vaccination. The receptors derive from a man aged 50 to 60 who received an inactivated influenza vaccine. CDR3s include the opening cysteine and the closing phenylalanine or tryptophan. D genes are given only for firm matches. Clone size, where shown, is once, few, many, or a class for clones that have expanded.

d_call: TRBD1
v_call: TRBV20-1
j_call: TRBJ2-2
clone_size: few
cdr3_nt: TGCAGTGCTAGAGATTCGGGACAGGGTTATACCGGGGAGCTGTTTTTT
cdr3_aa: CSARDSGQGYTGELFF

d_call: .
v_call: TRBV5-1
j_call: TRBJ2-6
clone_size: many
cdr3_nt: TGCGCCAGCAGCTTAATGACCTCTGGGGCCAACGTCCTGACTTTC
cdr3_aa: CASSLMTSGANVLTF

d_call: TRBD2
v_call: TRBV15
j_call: TRBJ2-5
clone_size: .
cdr3_nt: TGTGCCACCAGCAGAGCAGGACTAGCGGGACCACAAGAGACCCAGTACTTC
cdr3_aa: CATSRAGLAGPQETQYF

d_call: .
v_call: TRBV5-1
j_call: TRBJ2-7
clone_size: .
cdr3_nt: TGCGCCAGCGCAACCACGGACCACTACGAGCAGTACTTC
cdr3_aa: CASATTDHYEQYF

d_call: .
v_call: TRBV5-6
j_call: TRBJ2-5
clone_size: few
cdr3_nt: TGTGCCAGCAGCTTGAAAGGTGTCGAGACCCAGTACTTC
cdr3_aa: CASSLKGVETQYF

d_call: TRBD2
v_call: TRBV27
j_call: TRBJ2-5
clone_size: few
cdr3_nt: TGTGCCAGCAGTTTATATGGGACTAGCGGAATCCAAGAGACCCAGTACTTC
cdr3_aa: CASSLYGTSGIQETQYF

d_call: .
v_call: TRBV3-1
j_call: TRBJ1-2
clone_size: .
cdr3_nt: TGTGCCAGCAGCCAAGCCGAGGCAGGGCGGCGCTACACCTTC
cdr3_aa: CASSQAEAGRRYTF

d_call: .
v_call: TRBV15
j_call: TRBJ2-7
clone_size: .
cdr3_nt: TGTGCCACCAGCAGAGATAGGGCAGCTACCTACGAGCAGTACTTC
cdr3_aa: CATSRDRAATYEQYF

d_call: .
v_call: TRBV29-1
j_call: TRBJ2-1
clone_size: .
cdr3_nt: TGCAGCGTTCGAATAGGAGGTGTGTCCCCCCGATTACCCTACAATGAGCAGTTCTTC
cdr3_aa: CSVRIGGVSPRLPYNEQFF

d_call: .
v_call: TRBV20-1
j_call: TRBJ2-7
clone_size: few
cdr3_nt: TGCAGTGCTAGTGAGGGGGACTACGAGCAGTACTTC
cdr3_aa: CSASEGDYEQYF

d_call: TRBD2
v_call: TRBV12-3/TRBV12-4
j_call: TRBJ2-1
clone_size: .
cdr3_nt: TGTGCCAGCAGTTTAACGGGGCGGTGGCTAGCGGGGGCCGACCTCCAAAGCTCCTACAATGAGCAGTTCTTC
cdr3_aa: CASSLTGRWLAGADLQSSYNEQFF

d_call: .
v_call: TRBV20-1
j_call: TRBJ1-2
clone_size: .
cdr3_nt: TGCAGTGCTAGTGAAGAGGCGGGGGCCAACGGCTACACCTTC
cdr3_aa: CSASEEAGANGYTF

d_call: TRBD2
v_call: TRBV7-9
j_call: TRBJ2-1
clone_size: .
cdr3_nt: TGTGCCAGCAGCTTTGACGGGGGGTTCAATGAGCAGTTCTTC
cdr3_aa: CASSFDGGFNEQFF

d_call: TRBD1
v_call: TRBV20-1
j_call: TRBJ2-7
clone_size: .
cdr3_nt: TGCAGTGCTCCAATCCGGGACAGGGTACACGAGCAGTACTTC
cdr3_aa: CSAPIRDRVHEQYF

d_call: .
v_call: TRBV29-1
j_call: TRBJ2-1
clone_size: few
cdr3_nt: TGCAGCGTGAGTAGTGGGGGCAGAGGGAGACATGAGCAGTTCTTC
cdr3_aa: CSVSSGGRGRHEQFF

d_call: .
v_call: TRBV5-6
j_call: TRBJ2-7
clone_size: few
cdr3_nt: TGTGCCAGCAGCTTCCGGGGGCCAAGGCGCGAGCAGTACTTC
cdr3_aa: CASSFRGPRREQYF

d_call: TRBD2
v_call: TRBV7-2
j_call: TRBJ2-1
clone_size: few
cdr3_nt: TGTGCCAGCACCCAACTAGCGGGAGGGCCCCATGAGCAGTTCTTC
cdr3_aa: CASTQLAGGPHEQFF

d_call: .
v_call: TRBV4-1
j_call: TRBJ1-1
clone_size: .
cdr3_nt: TGCGCCAGCAGCCTCTTTACGGCAGGGGATACTGAAGCTTTCTTT
cdr3_aa: CASSLFTAGDTEAFF

d_call: .
v_call: TRBV10-3
j_call: TRBJ2-2
clone_size: .
cdr3_nt: TGTGCCTCCCAGGGTTCCGTGGAGCTGTTTTTT
cdr3_aa: CASQGSVELFF

d_call: .
v_call: TRBV12-3/TRBV12-4
j_call: TRBJ1-3
clone_size: .
cdr3_nt: TGTGCCAGCAGTTTATTTCAGCGAAACACCATATATTTT
cdr3_aa: CASSLFQRNTIYF

d_call: .
v_call: TRBV21-1
j_call: TRBJ1-5
clone_size: .
cdr3_nt: TGTGCCAGCAGCAAAGAGGCGGGACGCGATGGTCAGCCCCAGCATTTT
cdr3_aa: CASSKEAGRDGQPQHF

d_call: .
v_call: TRBV10-3
j_call: TRBJ1-5
clone_size: few
cdr3_nt: TGTGCCATCAGTGAGACACGGGTCAATCAGCCCCAGCATTTT
cdr3_aa: CAISETRVNQPQHF

d_call: .
v_call: TRBV12-3/TRBV12-4
j_call: TRBJ1-2
clone_size: many
cdr3_nt: TGTGCCAGCAGTTTCAGAGGGAGCGAAGGCTACACCTTC
cdr3_aa: CASSFRGSEGYTF

d_call: .
v_call: TRBV7-6
j_call: TRBJ2-5
clone_size: .
cdr3_nt: TGTGCCAGCAGCCCCCTCACAGGGAACCAAGAGACCCAGTACTTC
cdr3_aa: CASSPLTGNQETQYF

d_call: TRBD2
v_call: TRBV5-6
j_call: TRBJ2-5
clone_size: .
cdr3_nt: TGTGCCAGGGGCCCCGGGGAGCGGGGACTTCTCGAGACCCAGTACTTC
cdr3_aa: CARGPGERGLLETQYF

d_call: TRBD2
v_call: TRBV12-3/TRBV12-4
j_call: TRBJ2-1
clone_size: few
cdr3_nt: TGTGCCAGCAGCCTAGCGGGAGGGCCAATTGAGCAGTTCTTC
cdr3_aa: CASSLAGGPIEQFF

d_call: .
v_call: TRBV7-9
j_call: TRBJ2-7
clone_size: few
cdr3_nt: TGTGCCAGCAGCTTAGCGGTCGGATTCCCATCCTACGAGCAGTACTTC
cdr3_aa: CASSLAVGFPSYEQYF

d_call: TRBD2
v_call: TRBV7-2
j_call: TRBJ2-5
clone_size: few
cdr3_nt: TGTGCCAGCAGCTTAGACCTAGCGGGGAGGGAGACCCAGTACTTC
cdr3_aa: CASSLDLAGRETQYF

d_call: TRBD2
v_call: TRBV5-1
j_call: TRBJ2-3
clone_size: .
cdr3_nt: TGCGCCAGCCGATCTCGACTAGCAACAGATACGCAGTATTTT
cdr3_aa: CASRSRLATDTQYF

d_call: .
v_call: TRBV28
j_call: TRBJ1-1
clone_size: many
cdr3_nt: TGTGCCAGCAGCTTACGAAACACTGAAGCTTTCTTT
cdr3_aa: CASSLRNTEAFF

d_call: .
v_call: TRBV20-1
j_call: TRBJ1-1
clone_size: many
cdr3_nt: TGCAGTGCCCCAAACGAGGGAGCCGAAGCTTTCTTT
cdr3_aa: CSAPNEGAEAFF

d_call: TRBD2
v_call: TRBV27
j_call: TRBJ2-2
clone_size: few
cdr3_nt: TGTGCCAGCAAACGGGGGGGCCACACCGGGGAGCTGTTTTTT
cdr3_aa: CASKRGGHTGELFF

d_call: .
v_call: TRBV12-3/TRBV12-4
j_call: TRBJ2-7
clone_size: .
cdr3_nt: TGTGCCAGCTTGAGGGACTCCTACGAGCAGTACTTC
cdr3_aa: CASLRDSYEQYF

d_call: .
v_call: TRBV20-1
j_call: TRBJ2-3
clone_size: .
cdr3_nt: TGCAGTCCCCAACTAGGTGCCCCTAAGGGTACGCAGTATTTT
cdr3_aa: CSPQLGAPKGTQYF

d_call: TRBD2
v_call: TRBV2
j_call: TRBJ2-1
clone_size: .
cdr3_nt: TGTGCCAGCGGGAAATTAGCGGGGGGATACAATGAGCAGTTCTTC
cdr3_aa: CASGKLAGGYNEQFF

d_call: TRBD2
v_call: TRBV25-1
j_call: TRBJ2-1
clone_size: .
cdr3_nt: TGTGCCAGCAGGCAAACCGGGACTAGCGGATACAATGAGCAGTTCTTC
cdr3_aa: CASRQTGTSGYNEQFF

d_call: TRBD1
v_call: TRBV10-3
j_call: TRBJ1-5
clone_size: .
cdr3_nt: TGTGCCATCAGTGAGACAGGGGGCGTGGGTCAGCCCCAGCATTTT
cdr3_aa: CAISETGGVGQPQHF

d_call: .
v_call: TRBV20-1
j_call: TRBJ2-5
clone_size: .
cdr3_nt: TGCAGTGCTAAGGTCTACCAAGAGACCCAGTACTTC
cdr3_aa: CSAKVYQETQYF

d_call: .
v_call: TRBV6-1
j_call: TRBJ2-1
clone_size: .
cdr3_nt: TGTGCCAGCAGCCACATGCGCGGCGGAACCTGGGGAGGCAATGAGCAGTTCTTC
cdr3_aa: CASSHMRGGTWGGNEQFF

d_call: .
v_call: TRBV12-3/TRBV12-4
j_call: TRBJ2-7
clone_size: many
cdr3_nt: TGTGCCAGCAGACAACAGGGTTCCTACGAGCAGTACTTC
cdr3_aa: CASRQQGSYEQYF

d_call: .
v_call: TRBV4-2
j_call: TRBJ2-7
clone_size: few
cdr3_nt: TGTGCCAGCAGCCAAGACCCAGGGAGCTCCTACGAGCAGTACTTC
cdr3_aa: CASSQDPGSSYEQYF